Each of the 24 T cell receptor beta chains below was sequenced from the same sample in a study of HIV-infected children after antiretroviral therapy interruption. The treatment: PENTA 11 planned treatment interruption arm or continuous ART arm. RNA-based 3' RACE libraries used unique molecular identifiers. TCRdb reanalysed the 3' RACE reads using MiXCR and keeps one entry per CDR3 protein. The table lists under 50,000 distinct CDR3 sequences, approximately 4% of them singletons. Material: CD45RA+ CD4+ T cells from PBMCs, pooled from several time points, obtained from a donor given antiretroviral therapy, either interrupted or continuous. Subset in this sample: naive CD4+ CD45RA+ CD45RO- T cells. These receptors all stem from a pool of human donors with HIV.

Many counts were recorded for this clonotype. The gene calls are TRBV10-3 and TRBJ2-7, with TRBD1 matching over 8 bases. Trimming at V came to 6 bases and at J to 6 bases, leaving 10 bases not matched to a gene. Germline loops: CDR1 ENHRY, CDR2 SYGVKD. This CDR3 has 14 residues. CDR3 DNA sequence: TGTGCCATCAGGGGACAGGCCGAGGCAGGCGAGCAGTACTTC. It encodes CAIRGQAEAGEQYF.

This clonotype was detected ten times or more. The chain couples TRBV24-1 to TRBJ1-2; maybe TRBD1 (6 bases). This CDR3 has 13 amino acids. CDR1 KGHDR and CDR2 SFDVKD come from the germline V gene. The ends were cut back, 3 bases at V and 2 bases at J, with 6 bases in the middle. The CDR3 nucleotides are TGTGCCACCAGTGATGACAGGAACTATGGCTACACCTTC. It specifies CATSDDRNYGYTF.

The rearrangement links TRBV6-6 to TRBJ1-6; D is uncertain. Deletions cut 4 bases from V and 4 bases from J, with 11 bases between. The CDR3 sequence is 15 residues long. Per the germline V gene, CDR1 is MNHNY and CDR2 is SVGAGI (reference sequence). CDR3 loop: CASSSSHSYNSPLHF. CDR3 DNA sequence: TGTGCCAGCAGTTCATCCCACTCTTATAATTCACCCCTCCACTTT.

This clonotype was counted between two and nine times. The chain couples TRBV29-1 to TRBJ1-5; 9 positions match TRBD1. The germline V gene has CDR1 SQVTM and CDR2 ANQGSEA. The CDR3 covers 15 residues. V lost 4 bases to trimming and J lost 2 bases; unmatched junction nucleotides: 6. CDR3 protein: CSVVGTGGGNQPQHF. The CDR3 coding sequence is TGCAGCGTTGTGGGAACAGGGGGCGGCAATCAGCCCCAGCATTTT.

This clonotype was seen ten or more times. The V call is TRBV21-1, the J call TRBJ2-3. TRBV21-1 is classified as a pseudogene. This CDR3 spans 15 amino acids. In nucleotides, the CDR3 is TGTGCCAGCAGCAGGGTCCAAAGGATTTCGGATACGCAGTATTTT. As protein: CASSRVQRISDTQYF.

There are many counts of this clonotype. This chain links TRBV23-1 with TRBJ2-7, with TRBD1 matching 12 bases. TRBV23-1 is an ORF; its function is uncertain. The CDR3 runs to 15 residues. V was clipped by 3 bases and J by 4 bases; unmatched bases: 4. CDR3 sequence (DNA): TGCGCCAGCAGTCAGCTGGGACAGGGGGCGTACGAGCAGTACTTC. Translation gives CASSQLGQGAYEQYF.

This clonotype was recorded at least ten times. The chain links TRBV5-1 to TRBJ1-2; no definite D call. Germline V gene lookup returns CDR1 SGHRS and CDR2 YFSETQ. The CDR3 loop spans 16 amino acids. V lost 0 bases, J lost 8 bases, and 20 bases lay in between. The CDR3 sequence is CASSLEGGPHGGGYTF. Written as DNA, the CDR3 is TGCGCCAGCAGCTTGGAGGGAGGGCCTCACGGAGGAGGCTACACCTTC.

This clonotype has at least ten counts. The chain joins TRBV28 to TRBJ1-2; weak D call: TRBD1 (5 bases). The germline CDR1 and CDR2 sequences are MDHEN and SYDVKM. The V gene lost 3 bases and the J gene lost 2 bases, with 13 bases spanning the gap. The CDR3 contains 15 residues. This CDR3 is CASSLGDRRNYGYTF. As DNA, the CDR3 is TGTGCCAGCAGTTTGGGGGATAGGCGAAACTATGGCTACACCTTC.

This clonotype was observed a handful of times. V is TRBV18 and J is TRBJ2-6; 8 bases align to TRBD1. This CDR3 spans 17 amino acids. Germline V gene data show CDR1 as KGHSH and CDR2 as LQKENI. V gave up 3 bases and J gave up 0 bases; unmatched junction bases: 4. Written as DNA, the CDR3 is TGTGCCAGCTCACCTGGGACAGGACCCTCTGGGGCCAACGTCCTGACTTTC. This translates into CASSPGTGPSGANVLTF.

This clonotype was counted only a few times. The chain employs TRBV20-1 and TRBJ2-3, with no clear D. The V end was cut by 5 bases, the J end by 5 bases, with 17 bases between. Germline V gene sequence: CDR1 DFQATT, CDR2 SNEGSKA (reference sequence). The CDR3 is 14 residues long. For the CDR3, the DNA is TGCAGTGCTGCCTCGCAGGTGATATTAGATACGCAGTATTTT. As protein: CSAASQVILDTQYF.

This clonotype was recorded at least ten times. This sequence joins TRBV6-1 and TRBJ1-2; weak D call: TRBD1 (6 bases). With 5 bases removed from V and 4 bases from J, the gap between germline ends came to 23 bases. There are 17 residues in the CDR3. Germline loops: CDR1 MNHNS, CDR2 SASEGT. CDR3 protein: CASSPQRGGTGTYGYTF. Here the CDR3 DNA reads TGTGCCAGCAGTCCCCAAAGGGGGGGGACGGGCACCTATGGCTACACCTTC.

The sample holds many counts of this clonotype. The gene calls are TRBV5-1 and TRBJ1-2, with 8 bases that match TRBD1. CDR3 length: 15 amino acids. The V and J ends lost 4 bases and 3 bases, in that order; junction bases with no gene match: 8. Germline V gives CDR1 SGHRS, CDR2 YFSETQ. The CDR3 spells CASSLQGGQDYGYTF. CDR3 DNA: TGCGCCAGCAGCCTACAGGGGGGGCAGGACTATGGCTACACCTTC.

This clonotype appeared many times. The CDR3 nucleotides read TGTGCCAGTAGTACGGGGCTATTGAGCAATCAGCCCCAGCATTTT. This gives the protein CASSTGLLSNQPQHF. The rearrangement links TRBV19 to TRBJ1-5; D possibly corresponds to TRBD1 (5 bases). In germline, CDR1 is LNHDA, CDR2 SQIVND (reference sequence). V lost 4 bases to trimming and J lost 1 base, with 11 bases between them. This CDR3 has 15 amino acids. The variable domain in full, with the rest retrieved from reference TRBV19 and TRBJ1-5, is DGGITQSPKYLFRKEGQNVTLSCEQNLNHDAMYWYRQDPGQGLRLIYYSQIVNDFQKGDIAEGYSVSREKKESFPLTVTSAQKNPTAFYLCASSTGLLSNQPQHFGDGTRLSIL.

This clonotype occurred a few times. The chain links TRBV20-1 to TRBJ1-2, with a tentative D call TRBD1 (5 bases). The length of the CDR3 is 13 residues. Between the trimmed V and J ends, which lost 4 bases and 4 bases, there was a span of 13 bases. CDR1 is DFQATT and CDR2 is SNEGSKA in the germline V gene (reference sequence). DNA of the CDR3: TGCAGTGCTACAGGGAGTGATGGCTATGGCTACACCTTC. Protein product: CSATGSDGYGYTF.

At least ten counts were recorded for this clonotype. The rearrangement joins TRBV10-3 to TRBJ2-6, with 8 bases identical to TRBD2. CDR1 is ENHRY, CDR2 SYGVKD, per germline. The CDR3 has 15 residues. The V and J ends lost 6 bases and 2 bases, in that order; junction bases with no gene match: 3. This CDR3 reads CAIREAGAGANVLTF. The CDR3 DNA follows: TGTGCCATCAGGGAAGCGGGGGCTGGGGCCAACGTCCTGACTTTC.

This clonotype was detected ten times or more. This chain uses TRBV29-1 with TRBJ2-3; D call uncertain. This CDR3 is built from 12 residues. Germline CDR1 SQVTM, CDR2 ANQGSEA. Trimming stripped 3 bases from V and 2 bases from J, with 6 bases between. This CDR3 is CSVEVYTDTQYF. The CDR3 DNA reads TGCAGCGTTGAGGTGTACACAGATACGCAGTATTTT.

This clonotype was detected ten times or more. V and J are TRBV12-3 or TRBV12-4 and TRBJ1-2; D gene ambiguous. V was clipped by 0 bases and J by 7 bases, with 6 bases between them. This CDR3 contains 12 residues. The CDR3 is CASSLARGGYTF. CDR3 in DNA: TGTGCCAGCAGTTTAGCGCGGGGTGGCTACACCTTC.

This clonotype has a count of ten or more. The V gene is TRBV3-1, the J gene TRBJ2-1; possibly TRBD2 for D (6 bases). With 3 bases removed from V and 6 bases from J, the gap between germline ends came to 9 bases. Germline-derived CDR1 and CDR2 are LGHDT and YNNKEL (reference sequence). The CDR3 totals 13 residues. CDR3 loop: CASSQGGGNEQFF. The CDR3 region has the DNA TGTGCCAGCAGCCAGGGGGGTGGCAATGAGCAGTTCTTC.

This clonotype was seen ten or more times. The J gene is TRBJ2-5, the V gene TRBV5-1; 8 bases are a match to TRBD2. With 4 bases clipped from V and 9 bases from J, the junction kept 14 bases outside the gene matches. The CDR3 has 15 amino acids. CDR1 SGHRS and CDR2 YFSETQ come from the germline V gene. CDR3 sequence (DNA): TGCGCCAGCAGCACGGATAGCGGGGCCCCGAGGCCCCAGTACTTC. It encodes CASSTDSGAPRPQYF.

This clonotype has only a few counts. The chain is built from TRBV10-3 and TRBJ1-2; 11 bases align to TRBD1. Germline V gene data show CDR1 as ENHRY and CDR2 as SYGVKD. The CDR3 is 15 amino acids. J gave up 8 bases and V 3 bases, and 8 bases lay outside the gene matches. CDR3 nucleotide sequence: TGTGCCATCAGTGACCTGGGACAGGGGGTAGGCGGCTACACCTTC. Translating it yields CAISDLGQGVGGYTF.

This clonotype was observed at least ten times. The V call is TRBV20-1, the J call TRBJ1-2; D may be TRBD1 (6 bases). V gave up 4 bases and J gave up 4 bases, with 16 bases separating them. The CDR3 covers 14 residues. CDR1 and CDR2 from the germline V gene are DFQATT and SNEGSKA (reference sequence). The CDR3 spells CSATSRGPFYGYTF. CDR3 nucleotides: TGCAGTGCTACGTCCCGGGGGCCTTTCTATGGCTACACCTTC.

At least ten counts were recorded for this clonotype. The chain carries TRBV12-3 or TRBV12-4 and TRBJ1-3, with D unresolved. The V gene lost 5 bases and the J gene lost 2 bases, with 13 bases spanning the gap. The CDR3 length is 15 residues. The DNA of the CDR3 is TGTGCCAGCAGTCCCCCCAACTGGGCTGGAAACACCATATATTTT. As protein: CASSPPNWAGNTIYF.

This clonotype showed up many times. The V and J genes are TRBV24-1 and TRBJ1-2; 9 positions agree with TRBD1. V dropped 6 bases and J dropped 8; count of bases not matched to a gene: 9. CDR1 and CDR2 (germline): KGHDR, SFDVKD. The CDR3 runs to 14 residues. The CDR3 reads CATSPGTGSSGYTF. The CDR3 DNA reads TGTGCCACCAGTCCAGGGACAGGGAGTTCGGGCTACACCTTC.

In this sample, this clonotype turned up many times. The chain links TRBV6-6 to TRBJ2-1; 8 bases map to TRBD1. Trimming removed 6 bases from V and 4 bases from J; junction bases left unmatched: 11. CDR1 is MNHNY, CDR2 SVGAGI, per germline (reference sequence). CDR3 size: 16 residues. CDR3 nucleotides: TGTGCCAGCAGGCCCAAGCAGGGGGCCTATTACAATGAGCAGTTCTTC. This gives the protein CASRPKQGAYYNEQFF.